One sample yielded the 14 T cell receptor beta chains listed below, sequenced in a study of a mutant IDH1 vaccine in newly diagnosed glioma. Their recognized antigens are unknown. Profiled with immunoSEQ multiplex PCR; TCRdb holds only in-frame clones, not every one. The sample records about 30,000 clones, about 80% being singletons. Time point: week 35, safety follow-up. Each vaccine dose was 300 ug of mutant IDH1 20-mer peptide, with topical imiquimod. The sample here was PBMCs, taken from a glioma patient whose treatment included an IDH1 peptide vaccine. The receptor set was obtained from a man between 25 and 39 years old with glioma.

Only a few counts were recorded for this clone. J is TRBJ2-1 and V is TRBV7-9, with a tentative D call TRBD1 (5 bases). The CDR3 is made up of 15 amino acids. Germline CDR1 and CDR2: SEHNR and FQNEAQ (reference sequence). The V end was cut by 6 bases, the J end by 3 bases, with 15 bases between. The CDR3 loop is CASSPTRGYYNEQFF. The CDR3 coding sequence is TGTGCCAGCAGTCCAACAAGGGGCTACTACAATGAGCAGTTCTTC.

This rearrangement joins TRBV11-2 to TRBJ2-7; the D gene is possibly TRBD1 (6 bases). Germline CDR1 SGHAT, CDR2 FQNNGV. Trimming removed 3 bases from V and 2 bases from J, with 17 bases in between. The CDR3 consists of 16 residues. The CDR3 is CASSFLGIQGTYEQYF. CDR3 nucleotide sequence: TGTGCCAGCAGCTTCTTGGGGATACAGGGCACCTACGAGCAGTACTTC.

The rearrangement joins TRBV2 to TRBJ2-7; TRBD1 might be the D (5 bases). This CDR3 comprises 15 residues. Trimming stripped 1 base from V and 0 bases from J, with 10 bases between. The germline V gene has CDR1 SNHLY and CDR2 FYNNEI. CDR3 in amino acids: CASSEEGQGSYEQYF. Written as DNA, the CDR3 is TGTGCCAGCAGTGAAGAGGGGCAGGGCTCCTACGAGCAGTACTTC.

The chain is built from TRBV4-2 and TRBJ2-3, with D possibly matching TRBD1 (5 bases). The germline V gene encodes CDR1 LGHNA and CDR2 YNFKEQ. Trimming shortened V by 0 bases and J by 12 bases, and 10 bases separated the two germline ends. This CDR3 is built from 12 residues. CDR3 sequence (DNA): TGTGCCAGCAGCCAAGAAACGACAGCCCAGTATTTT. Protein sequence: CASSQETTAQYF.

This chain uses TRBV9 with TRBJ1-5; D unclear. V shed 0 bases and J shed 5 bases, with 12 bases lying between them. In germline, CDR1 is SGDLS, CDR2 YYNGEE. The CDR3 is made up of 15 amino acids. This chain's CDR3 is CASSVGTVEDQPQHF. As DNA, the CDR3 is TGTGCCAGCAGCGTAGGGACGGTAGAAGATCAGCCCCAGCATTTT.

V and J are TRBV30 and TRBJ2-7, with D possibly being TRBD1 (6 bases). Trimming stripped 6 bases from V and 5 bases from J, with 32 bases between. This CDR3 contains 18 residues. CDR1 and CDR2 (germline): GTSNPN, SVGIG (reference sequence). The DNA of the CDR3 is TGTGCCTGCCCAGCTTCCGACGTGAACCTACAGGGTATCCACGAGCAGTACTTC. The encoded protein is CACPASDVNLQGIHEQYF.

The rearrangement uses TRBV6-7 and TRBJ2-6; the match to TRBD1 covers 7 bases. TRBV6-7 is an ORF for which the function is uncertain. With V trimmed by 6 bases and J by 2 bases, 7 bases remained unmatched. The CDR3 runs to 16 residues. The CDR3 here is CASRIDRVPGANVLTF. The DNA of the CDR3 is TGTGCCAGCAGAATAGACAGGGTCCCTGGGGCCAACGTCCTGACTTTC.

The chain joins TRBV2 to TRBJ2-5; D uncertain. Trimming left V 5 bases short and J 5 bases short, with 6 bases between. The CDR3 has 11 amino acids. Germline V gives CDR1 SNHLY, CDR2 FYNNEI. The CDR3 protein is CASSYAETQYF. As DNA, the CDR3 is TGTGCCAGCAGTTATGCGGAGACCCAGTACTTC.

The CDR3 loop is CASAMRGENTEAFF. In DNA, the CDR3 is TGTGCCAGCGCCATGCGGGGGGAGAACACTGAAGCTTTCTTT. The chain combines TRBV6-1 with TRBJ1-1, with a possible D match to TRBD1 (5 bases). The germline CDR1 and CDR2 sequences are MNHNS and SASEGT. V lost 8 bases to trimming and J lost 1 base, with 14 bases between them. This CDR3 has 14 residues.

V and J are TRBV2 and TRBJ1-5, with D uncertain. This CDR3 region has 14 residues. CDR1 SNHLY and CDR2 FYNNEI come from the germline V gene. The V gene lost 6 bases and the J gene lost 1 base, with 10 bases spanning the gap. The CDR3 DNA follows: TGTGCCAGCAGGGGAGAAAGGAGCAATCAGCCCCAGCATTTT. It translates to CASRGERSNQPQHF.

In the case of this clone: The germline gene is not matched at one end of the junction; a read error may be the cause. The rearrangement joins TRBV6-4 to TRBJ2-1; 7 bases are a match to TRBD1. Germline CDR1 reads MRHNA; CDR2 reads SNTAGT. The CDR3 is 10 residues long. CDR3: CATATGPKLF. CDR3 DNA sequence: TGTGCCACCGCGACAGGGCCGAAACTCTTC.

The chain's CDR3 is CASSQRARSYNEQFF. The CDR3 DNA follows: TGCGCCAGCAGCCAACGTGCCCGATCCTACAATGAGCAGTTCTTC. This rearrangement joins TRBV4-1 to TRBJ2-1; D is unclear. The CDR3 is made up of 15 amino acids. V was clipped by 2 bases and J by 1 base, with 9 bases between them. CDR1 MGHRA and CDR2 YSYEKL come from the germline V gene.

This chain links TRBV29-1 with TRBJ2-7, with D perhaps matching TRBD2 (5 bases). V gave up 6 bases and J gave up 2 bases, with 17 bases separating them. CDR3 size: 14 residues. From germline, CDR1 is SQVTM and CDR2 ANQGSEA. The CDR3 nucleotides are TGCAGCGTCGTCGAACCTAGCCGACCCTACGAGCAGTACTTC. It is translated as CSVVEPSRPYEQYF.

The V and J genes are TRBV7-2 and TRBJ2-7; a possible D gene is TRBD2 (7 bases). The V end lost 5 bases, the J end lost 5 bases, and 10 bases lay between the germline ends. Per the germline V gene, CDR1 is SGHTA and CDR2 is FQGNSA. CDR3 length: 12 residues. CDR3 coding DNA: TGTGCCAGCAGCCCCGGGGGGCACGAGCAGTACTTC. The encoded protein is CASSPGGHEQYF.